These 11 T cell receptor beta chains originate from one sample sequenced in a study of post-analysis software for immune sequencing data. Built from TCR beta cDNA, the libraries had unique molecular identifiers in them. TCRdb independently ran MiXCR on the PCR reads; one entry per CDR3 protein. The sample shows 400,000 to 500,000 distinct CDR3 sequences, approximately 42% of them seen only once. Study conclusions and caveats: When patients were compared with controls, four to six TRBV segments were more frequent, TRBV5-6, TRBV5-1 and TRBV20-1 among them.

Their specific antigens are unknown. The sequencing sample was made of blood. These TCRs come from a girl aged 2-10 years with multiple sclerosis.

CDR3 in DNA: TGTGCCATCAGTGTAAACACAGATACGCAGTATTTT. The encoded protein is CAISVNTDTQYF. This chain connects TRBV10-3 to TRBJ2-3; D gene uncertain. Looked up from germline, CDR1 is ENHRY and CDR2 is SYGVKD. The CDR3 is 12 amino acids. Trimming left V 4 bases short and J 2 bases short, with 4 bases between.

In this sample, this clonotype turned up many times. The V and J genes are TRBV18 and TRBJ2-5, with D hard to call. CDR1 KGHSH and CDR2 LQKENI come from the germline V gene. This CDR3 is 11 amino acids long. V was cut by 8 bases and J by 2 bases, with 6 bases left in between. CDR3 in amino acids: CASSRQETQYF. The CDR3 nucleotides are TGTGCCAGCAGCCGACAAGAGACCCAGTACTTC.

CDR3 loop: CASSPGQGLQETQYF. The CDR3 bases are TGTGCCAGCAGCCCAGGACAGGGCCTCCAAGAGACCCAGTACTTC. The chain combines TRBV11-2 with TRBJ2-5; TRBD1 aligns across 8 bases. The CDR3 has 15 residues. V trimming: 5 bases; J trimming: 1 base; junction bases outside the gene matches: 6. Germline CDR1 and CDR2: SGHAT and FQNNGV. Full variable domain (missing parts from reference TRBV11-2 and TRBJ2-5): EAGVAQSPRYKIIEKRQSVAFWCNPISGHATLYWYQQILGQGPKLLIQFQNNGVVDDSQLPKDRFSAERLKGVDSTLKIQPAKLEDSAVYLCASSPGQGLQETQYFGPGTRLLVL.

This chain joins TRBV6-5 and TRBJ2-1, with unresolved D. This CDR3 region has 13 residues. Germline V gives CDR1 MNHEY, CDR2 SVGAGI. The V end was cut by 4 bases, the J end by 4 bases, with 8 bases between. The CDR3 protein is CASSSPGYNEQFF. CDR3 in DNA: TGTGCCAGCAGTTCCCCAGGATACAATGAGCAGTTCTTC.

This clonotype showed up just a few times. This sequence joins TRBV7-9 and TRBJ2-7, with TRBD2 identical over 7 bases. The CDR3 loop spans 14 amino acids. V lost 6 bases and J lost 3; bases outside the gene matches: 8. CDR1 is SEHNR, CDR2 FQNEAQ, per germline (reference sequence). CDR3 nucleotides: TGTGCCAGCAGGGGGGGGACTTCCAGCTACGAGCAGTACTTC. This gives the protein CASRGGTSSYEQYF.

The chain carries TRBV4-2 and TRBJ2-2, with D perhaps TRBD2 (5 bases). Trimming shortened V by 0 bases and J by 3 bases, and 8 bases separated the two germline ends. This CDR3 has 15 residues. Germline loops: CDR1 LGHNA, CDR2 YNFKEQ. For the CDR3, the DNA is TGTGCCAGCAGCCAAGATCTGGACTACACCGGGGAGCTGTTTTTT. Translation gives CASSQDLDYTGELFF.

The genes are TRBV10-2 and TRBJ2-1, with 7 bases fitting TRBD1. Germline CDR1 and CDR2: WSHSY and SAAADI. V dropped 8 bases and J dropped 0; count of bases not matched to a gene: 13. This CDR3 is built from 17 residues. The CDR3 sequence: CASSPGGAETSYNEQFF. CDR3 bases: TGCGCCAGCTCCCCAGGGGGAGCGGAGACCTCCTACAATGAGCAGTTCTTC.

This clonotype was recorded a few times. The V call is TRBV6-1, the J call TRBJ2-1; tentatively, D is TRBD2 (6 bases). Germline-derived CDR1 and CDR2 are MNHNS and SASEGT. This CDR3 has 13 residues. Between the trimmed V and J ends, which lost 8 bases and 5 bases, there was a span of 13 bases. This chain's CDR3 is CASPGLLNNEQFF. CDR3 nucleotides: TGTGCCAGCCCGGGACTTTTGAACAATGAGCAGTTCTTC.

The chain has TRBV2 and TRBJ2-1, with D unclear. The CDR3 loop spans 13 amino acids. V lost 7 bases and J 7 bases, leaving 14 bases between the germline ends. CDR1 is SNHLY and CDR2 is FYNNEI in the germline V gene. The CDR3 nucleotides are TGTGCCAGCACGGGTGGGATCCAAAATGAGCAGTTCTTC. This gives the protein CASTGGIQNEQFF.

This clonotype was observed a few times. The rearrangement links TRBV7-9 to TRBJ2-7, with TRBD2 identical over 12 bases. J gave up 7 bases and V 4 bases, and 8 bases lay outside the gene matches. CDR3 size: 15 residues. The germline V gene has CDR1 SEHNR and CDR2 FQNEAQ (reference sequence). The CDR3 spells CASSSPSTSGGEQYF. The CDR3 nucleotides are TGTGCCAGCAGCTCGCCCTCGACTAGCGGGGGTGAGCAGTACTTC.

This clonotype was seen a few times. V gene TRBV28 combines with J gene TRBJ1-6; no clear D. CDR1 and CDR2 from the germline V gene are MDHEN and SYDVKM. V lost 2 bases, J lost 5 bases, and 16 bases lay in between. CDR3 size: 17 residues. As DNA, the CDR3 is TGTGCCAGCAGTTTAGACGTATGGACGGTAGATAATTCACCCCTCCACTTT. Amino acids: CASSLDVWTVDNSPLHF.